This is a list of T cell receptor beta chains from one sample in a study of blood T cells in healthy people across ages. TCRdb re-called the 5' RACE reads through MiXCR, storing one row per CDR3 protein. The repertoire has approximately 800,000 distinct CDR3 sequences, approximately 24% of them found once; the top ten carry roughly 3.1%. The sample was also reused in another study, on T cells of mothers and their children.

Sequenced input: blood. These receptors came from a boy under 18 in good health. CDR3s include the opening cysteine and the closing phenylalanine or tryptophan. D genes are given only for firm matches. The size entry is marked missing in some rows and otherwise reads once, few, many or a size class.

V: TRBV5-5
D: -
J: TRBJ2-5
size: -
CDR3: CASSRAAQETQYF
DNA: TGTGCCAGCAGCCGGGCGGCTCAGGAGACCCAGTACTTC

V: TRBV20-1
D: -
J: TRBJ1-4
size: -
CDR3: CSARVPRTDGEKLFF
DNA: TGCAGTGCTAGAGTCCCTCGGACCGATGGGGAAAAACTGTTTTTT

V: TRBV2
D: -
J: TRBJ2-3
size: -
CDR3: CASRREIIAADTQYF
DNA: TGTGCCAGCAGGAGAGAGATTATAGCGGCAGATACGCAGTATTTT

V: TRBV3-1
D: TRBD1
J: TRBJ2-5
size: -
CDR3: CARGIRDRVIETQYF
DNA: TGCGCCAGGGGAATCCGGGACAGGGTGATAGAGACCCAGTACTTC

V: TRBV4-3
D: -
J: TRBJ1-6
size: -
CDR3: CASSQDLPGEASPLHF
DNA: TGCGCCAGCAGCCAAGATCTCCCAGGGGAAGCTTCACCCCTCCACTTT

V: TRBV3-1
D: -
J: TRBJ2-7
size: -
CDR3: CASSQVRPSYEQYF
DNA: TGTGCCAGCAGCCAAGTCCGGCCCTCCTACGAGCAGTACTTC

V: TRBV20-1
D: -
J: TRBJ1-1
size: few
CDR3: CSARDSSGWEGGTEAFF
DNA: TGCAGTGCTAGAGATTCATCGGGTTGGGAGGGTGGCACTGAAGCTTTCTTT

V: TRBV4-2
D: -
J: TRBJ1-4
size: -
CDR3: CASKVQGPTTNEKLFF
DNA: TGTGCCAGCAAGGTCCAGGGACCTACAACTAATGAAAAACTGTTTTTT

V: TRBV10-3
D: -
J: TRBJ2-5
size: few
CDR3: CAISDLEGVETQYF
DNA: TGTGCCATCAGTGACCTGGAGGGCGTAGAGACCCAGTACTTC

V: TRBV20-1
D: -
J: TRBJ1-2
size: -
CDR3: CSSIYGYTF
DNA: TGCAGTTCCATATATGGCTACACCTTC

V: TRBV4-1
D: TRBD2
J: TRBJ2-1
size: -
CDR3: CASSQEGSSGGSNEQFF
DNA: TGCGCCAGCAGCCAAGAGGGCAGTAGCGGGGGTTCCAATGAGCAGTTCTTC

V: TRBV29-1
D: -
J: TRBJ2-5
size: many
CDR3: CSAGLGAEETQYF
DNA: TGCAGCGCCGGACTGGGGGCTGAAGAGACCCAGTACTTC

V: TRBV20-1
D: TRBD1
J: TRBJ1-6
size: -
CDR3: CSARETGDSSPLHF
DNA: TGCAGTGCTAGAGAGACAGGGGATTCGTCACCCCTCCACTTT

V: TRBV5-1
D: -
J: TRBJ1-2
size: few
CDR3: CASSFDEGRVSGYTF
DNA: TGCGCCAGCAGCTTCGACGAGGGGAGGGTATCTGGCTACACCTTC

V: TRBV15
D: -
J: TRBJ1-2
size: -
CDR3: CATSRVISNYGYTF
DNA: TGTGCCACCAGCAGAGTAATCTCTAACTATGGCTACACCTTC

V: TRBV12-5
D: -
J: TRBJ2-1
size: -
CDR3: CASGLDPGRNNEQFF
DNA: TGTGCTAGTGGTTTGGACCCGGGACGGAACAATGAGCAGTTCTTC

V: TRBV20-1
D: TRBD2
J: TRBJ2-3
size: -
CDR3: CSATTSGSTDTQYF
DNA: TGCAGTGCCACGACTAGCGGGAGTACAGATACGCAGTATTTT

V: TRBV29-1
D: TRBD2
J: TRBJ2-1
size: few
CDR3: CSVEEGTSGYNEQFF
DNA: TGCAGCGTTGAAGAAGGGACTAGCGGGTACAATGAGCAGTTCTTC

V: TRBV29-1
D: -
J: TRBJ2-5
size: -
CDR3: CSVSGRRKETQYF
DNA: TGCAGCGTTTCGGGACGGAGAAAAGAGACCCAGTACTTC

V: TRBV28
D: TRBD1
J: TRBJ1-4
size: few
CDR3: CASSLPGQGYEKLFF
DNA: TGTGCCAGCAGCCTTCCGGGACAGGGTTATGAAAAACTGTTTTTT

V: TRBV4-1
D: TRBD1
J: TRBJ2-7
size: -
CDR3: CASSQDKSDRDLSEQYF
DNA: TGCGCCAGCAGCCAAGATAAATCGGACAGGGATCTTAGCGAGCAGTACTTC

V: TRBV10-3
D: -
J: TRBJ2-7
size: few
CDR3: CAINDLVNSYEQYF
DNA: TGTGCCATCAATGACCTGGTAAATTCCTACGAGCAGTACTTC

V: TRBV6-5
D: TRBD2
J: TRBJ2-1
size: once
CDR3: CASSLIAGGPYEQFF
DNA: TGTGCCAGCAGCTTAATAGCGGGGGGCCCCTATGAGCAGTTCTTC

V: TRBV6-1
D: TRBD1
J: TRBJ2-7
size: -
CDR3: CASSTGGAESYEQYF
DNA: TGTGCCAGCAGCACAGGGGGCGCCGAATCCTACGAGCAGTACTTC

V: TRBV5-5
D: TRBD2
J: TRBJ2-1
size: -
CDR3: CASSLDTSASYNEQFF
DNA: TGTGCCAGCAGCTTGGATACTAGCGCTTCCTACAATGAGCAGTTCTTC

V: TRBV10-2
D: -
J: TRBJ1-6
size: few
CDR3: CASSDVSNNSPLHF
DNA: TGCGCCAGCAGTGATGTCAGTAATAATTCACCCCTCCACTTT

V: TRBV12-3/TRBV12-4
D: TRBD1
J: TRBJ2-3
size: -
CDR3: CASSTDRGSPDTQYF
DNA: TGTGCCAGCAGTACCGACAGGGGATCCCCAGATACGCAGTATTTT

V: TRBV7-7
D: TRBD1
J: TRBJ2-5
size: few
CDR3: CASSLARTGVSETQYF
DNA: TGTGCTAGCAGCTTAGCGAGGACAGGGGTTAGCGAGACCCAGTACTTC

V: TRBV5-1
D: TRBD1
J: TRBJ1-2
size: few
CDR3: CASRLRTGDGYTF
DNA: TGCGCCAGCAGACTCAGGACAGGGGATGGCTATACCTTC

V: TRBV27
D: TRBD1
J: TRBJ2-5
size: few
CDR3: CASSLGTGDQETQYF
DNA: TGTGCCAGCAGTTTAGGGACAGGGGACCAAGAGACCCAGTACTTC

V: TRBV10-3
D: -
J: TRBJ2-7
size: -
CDR3: CAISERGDEQYF
DNA: TGTGCCATCAGTGAGAGGGGGGACGAGCAGTACTTC